The 19 T cell receptor beta chains below come from one sample, sequenced in a study of neurological immune-mediated disorders. TCRdb reanalysed the 5' RACE reads using MiXCR and keeps one entry per CDR3 protein. The sample has approximately 21,000 distinct CDR3 sequences; 5% to 7% are singletons. Source material: CD8+ T cells from blood. The receptors originated from a man younger than 35 in good health.

This clonotype came up many times. The gene calls are TRBV20-1 and TRBJ2-5; TRBD2 agrees at 10 bases. Germline V gives CDR1 DFQATT, CDR2 SNEGSKA (reference sequence). With V trimmed by 2 bases and J by 4 bases, 7 bases remained unmatched. This CDR3 region has 15 residues. The DNA of the CDR3 is TGCAGTGCTAGAATGAGCGGGGGGGCGATAGAGACCCAGTACTTC. Residues: CSARMSGGAIETQYF.

This clonotype was picked up many times. The chain recombines TRBV6-2 or TRBV6-3 with TRBJ2-5; unclear D gene. Trimming left V 5 bases short and J 4 bases short, with 8 bases between. CDR1 and CDR2 from the germline V gene are MNHEY and SVGEGT. The CDR3 contains 12 residues. In DNA, the CDR3 is TGTGCCAGCAGTGGGGTCTCAGAGACCCAGTACTTC. Protein: CASSGVSETQYF.

This clonotype was picked up many times. V is TRBV9 and J is TRBJ1-4; a possible D gene is TRBD1 (6 bases). The CDR3 totals 14 residues. V gave up 3 bases and J gave up 3 bases, with 9 bases separating them. Germline V lookup: CDR1 SGDLS, CDR2 YYNGEE. The CDR3 nucleotides are TGTGCCAGCAGCGCGGGGGCTTCTAATGAAAAACTGTTTTTT. The encoded protein is CASSAGASNEKLFF.

This clonotype was seen at least ten times. The chain links TRBV27 to TRBJ2-1; D is perhaps TRBD1 (6 bases). The CDR3 has 14 residues. Trimming stripped 3 bases from V and 3 bases from J, with 9 bases between. Germline-derived CDR1 and CDR2 are MNHEY and SMNVEV (reference sequence). The CDR3: CASSFKGDYNEQFF. CDR3 in DNA: TGTGCCAGCAGTTTTAAGGGGGACTACAATGAGCAGTTCTTC.

This clonotype is medium-sized. V and J are TRBV6-1 and TRBJ1-1; no firm D call. This CDR3 comprises 10 residues. Trimming stripped 6 bases from V and 1 base from J, with 0 bases between. CDR1 MNHNS and CDR2 SASEGT come from the germline V gene. In nucleotides, the CDR3 is TGTGCCAGCAGGAACACTGAAGCTTTCTTT. Its protein product is CASRNTEAFF.

Many counts were recorded for this clonotype. The rearrangement joins TRBV11-2 to TRBJ2-7; D remains ambiguous. V lost 5 bases, J lost 3 bases, and 8 bases lay in between. This CDR3 comprises 12 residues. From germline, CDR1 is SGHAT and CDR2 FQNNGV. This chain's CDR3 is CASSQIVYEQYF. CDR3 nucleotides: TGTGCCAGCAGCCAAATAGTCTACGAGCAGTACTTC.

Many counts were recorded for this clonotype. CDR3 DNA: TGTGCCAGCAGCTTAGTAGGCCCCCCCACAGATACGCAGTATTTT. Encoded protein: CASSLVGPPTDTQYF. V usage is TRBV7-2 and J usage is TRBJ2-3; D call uncertain. This CDR3 is built from 15 residues. V lost 1 base, J lost 2 bases, and 10 bases lay in between. Germline assignment: CDR1 SGHTA and CDR2 FQGNSA.

Many counts were recorded for this clonotype. The CDR3 DNA is TGTGCCAGCAGTGAATATTGGGGACACCCGTCGCATTTT. It codes for CASSEYWGHPSHF. V and J are TRBV25-1 and TRBJ1-5; tentatively, D is TRBD1 (6 bases). Trimming stripped 0 bases from V and 15 bases from J, with 15 bases between. This CDR3 contains 13 residues. CDR1 MGHDK and CDR2 SYGVNS come from the germline V gene.

This clonotype was seen ten or more times. V is TRBV25-1 and J is TRBJ2-7; no clear D gene. Trimming took off 8 bases at V and 2 bases at J, with 4 bases between the two ends. Per the germline V gene, CDR1 is MGHDK and CDR2 is SYGVNS. The CDR3 sequence is 10 residues long. CDR3 in DNA: TGTGCCAGCGGCACCTACGAGCAGTACTTC. Encoded protein: CASGTYEQYF.

This clonotype came up many times. This chain links TRBV6-4 with TRBJ2-3; D remains unclear. Germline V gives CDR1 MRHNA, CDR2 SNTAGT. The CDR3 is made up of 14 amino acids. Trimming stripped 5 bases from V and 2 bases from J, with 11 bases between. The CDR3 coding sequence is TGTGCCAGCAGTAACACCCCTGACACAGATACGCAGTATTTT. Translated, it gives CASSNTPDTDTQYF.

This clonotype was counted at least ten times. This rearrangement joins TRBV9 to TRBJ2-2, with TRBD1 matching over 10 bases. The CDR3 is 15 amino acids. CDR1 and CDR2 from the germline V gene are SGDLS and YYNGEE. The trim removed 3 bases at V and 7 bases at J, leaving 6 bases unmatched. CDR3: CASSAWGTGVGELFF. The CDR3 DNA reads as TGTGCCAGCAGCGCCTGGGGGACAGGGGTCGGGGAGCTGTTTTTT.

This clonotype was seen many times. This sequence joins TRBV10-3 and TRBJ1-2; D gene uncertain. The V and J ends lost 3 bases and 10 bases respectively, with 12 bases between them. The CDR3 has 12 residues. Germline V gene lookup returns CDR1 ENHRY and CDR2 SYGVKD. The CDR3 loop is CAISDLDKPYTF. In DNA, the CDR3 is TGTGCCATCAGTGACCTAGACAAGCCCTACACCTTC.

This chain links TRBV29-1 with TRBJ2-2; D is possibly TRBD2 (6 bases). Trimming cost V 4 bases and J 9 bases, with 18 bases left between them. Germline values: CDR1 SQVTM, CDR2 ANQGSEA. CDR3 length: 14 amino acids. In DNA form, the CDR3 reads TGCAGCGTTGCGGGGGACCAAGGGAGATGGGAGCTGTTTTTT. Protein sequence: CSVAGDQGRWELFF.

This clonotype appeared many times. This chain joins TRBV27 and TRBJ2-1, with 13 bases that match TRBD2. The CDR3 is made up of 16 amino acids. With V trimmed by 4 bases and J by 15 bases, 15 bases remained unmatched. CDR1 is MNHEY and CDR2 is SMNVEV in the germline V gene (reference sequence). The CDR3 nucleotides read TGTGCCAGCAGTTCGCAGACTAGCGGGGGGAGCTTTCTATTGTTCTTC. Protein sequence: CASSSQTSGGSFLLFF.

This clonotype was observed many times. The chain employs TRBV6-5 and TRBJ2-7; D gene uncertain. CDR1 is MNHEY, CDR2 SVGAGI, per germline. The CDR3 loop spans 14 amino acids. Between the trimmed V and J ends, which lost 6 bases and 7 bases, there was a span of 19 bases. CDR3 amino acids: CASSAMGLLWEQYF. CDR3 in DNA: TGTGCCAGCAGCGCAATGGGCCTCCTATGGGAGCAGTACTTC.

This clonotype was seen repeatedly, ten times or more. The chain employs TRBV9 and TRBJ1-1; D gene uncertain. The CDR3 is made up of 12 amino acids. Germline CDR1 is SGDLS and CDR2 is YYNGEE. The V end was cut by 3 bases, the J end by 7 bases, with 10 bases between. For the CDR3, the DNA is TGTGCCAGCAGCGGTCAAGAGCTTGAAGCTTTCTTT. This translates into CASSGQELEAFF.

This clonotype was picked up one time. V and J are TRBV6-6 and TRBJ2-2; no firm D call. Germline lookup yields CDR1 MNHNY and CDR2 SVGAGI (reference sequence). CDR3 length: 12 amino acids. V was cut by 4 bases and J by 4 bases, with 4 bases left in between. The CDR3 coding sequence is TGTGCCAGCAGTTCGGTCACCGGGGAGCTGTTTTTT. It specifies CASSSVTGELFF.

This clonotype has a count of ten or more. The chain joins TRBV5-6 to TRBJ1-1; no definite D call. From germline, CDR1 is SGHDT and CDR2 YYEEEE. The V and J ends lost 4 bases and 7 bases respectively, with 8 bases between them. The CDR3 extends over 11 amino acids. As DNA, the CDR3 is TGTGCCAGCAGCCGACTTGGTGAAGCTTTCTTT. As protein: CASSRLGEAFF.

This clonotype was detected ten times or more. The chain has TRBV9 and TRBJ1-1; D is ambiguous. The length of the CDR3 is 13 residues. The ends were cut back, 2 bases at V and 6 bases at J, with 11 bases in the middle. Germline V gene lookup returns CDR1 SGDLS and CDR2 YYNGEE. Here the CDR3 reads CASSVSGYAEAFF. The CDR3 bases are TGTGCCAGCAGCGTGTCCGGGTACGCTGAAGCTTTCTTT.